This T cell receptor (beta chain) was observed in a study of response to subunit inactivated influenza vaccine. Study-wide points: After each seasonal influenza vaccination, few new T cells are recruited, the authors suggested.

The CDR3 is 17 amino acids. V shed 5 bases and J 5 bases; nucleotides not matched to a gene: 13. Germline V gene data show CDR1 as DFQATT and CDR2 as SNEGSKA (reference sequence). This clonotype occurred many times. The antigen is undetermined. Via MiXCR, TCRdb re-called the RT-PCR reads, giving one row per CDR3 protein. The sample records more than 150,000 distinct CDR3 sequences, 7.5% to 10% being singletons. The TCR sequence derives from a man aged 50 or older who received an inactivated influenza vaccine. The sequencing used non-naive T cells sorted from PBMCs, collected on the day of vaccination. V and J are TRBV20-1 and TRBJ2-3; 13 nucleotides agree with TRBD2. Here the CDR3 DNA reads TGCAGTGCTGGGACTAGCGGGACCGGTTTTCTTCTAGATACGCAGTATTTT. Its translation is CSAGTSGTGFLLDTQYF.